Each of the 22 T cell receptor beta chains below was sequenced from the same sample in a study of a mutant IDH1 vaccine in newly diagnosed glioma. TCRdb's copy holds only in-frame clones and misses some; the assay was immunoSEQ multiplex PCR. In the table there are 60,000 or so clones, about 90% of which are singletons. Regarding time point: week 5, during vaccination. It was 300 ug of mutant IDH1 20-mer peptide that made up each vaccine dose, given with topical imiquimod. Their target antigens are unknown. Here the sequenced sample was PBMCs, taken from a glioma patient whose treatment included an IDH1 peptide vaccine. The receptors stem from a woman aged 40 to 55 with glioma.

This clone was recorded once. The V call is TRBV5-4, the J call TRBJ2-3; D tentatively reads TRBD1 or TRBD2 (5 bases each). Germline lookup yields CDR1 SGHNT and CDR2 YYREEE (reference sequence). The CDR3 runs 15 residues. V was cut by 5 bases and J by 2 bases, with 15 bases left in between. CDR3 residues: CASSRGERITDTQYF. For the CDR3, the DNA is TGTGCCAGCAGTCGAGGGGAGCGGATCACAGATACGCAGTATTTT.

The CDR3 DNA follows: TGTGCCATCGGCTGGCGGGATACGCAGTATTTT. It is translated as CAIGWRDTQYF. The rearrangement uses TRBV10-3 and TRBJ2-3; D gene unclear. Germline CDR1 ENHRY, CDR2 SYGVKD. Trimming stripped 8 bases from V and 6 bases from J, with 9 bases between. CDR3 length equals 11 residues.

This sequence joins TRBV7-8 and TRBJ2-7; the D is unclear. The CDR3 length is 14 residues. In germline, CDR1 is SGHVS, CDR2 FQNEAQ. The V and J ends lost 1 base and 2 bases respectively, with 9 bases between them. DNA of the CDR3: TGTGCCAGCAGCTTAGAGTCCGTCCCCTACGAGCAGTACTTC. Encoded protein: CASSLESVPYEQYF.

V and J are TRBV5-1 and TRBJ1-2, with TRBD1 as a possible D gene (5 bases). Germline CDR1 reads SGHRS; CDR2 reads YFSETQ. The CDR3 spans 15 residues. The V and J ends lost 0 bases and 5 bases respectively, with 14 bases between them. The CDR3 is CASSLVGGLGYGYTF. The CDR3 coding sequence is TGCGCCAGCAGCTTGGTCGGGGGATTGGGGTATGGCTACACCTTC.

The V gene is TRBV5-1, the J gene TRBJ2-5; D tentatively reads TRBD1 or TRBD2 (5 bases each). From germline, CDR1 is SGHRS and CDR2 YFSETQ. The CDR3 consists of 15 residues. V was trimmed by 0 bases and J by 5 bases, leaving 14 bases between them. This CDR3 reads CASSLAGARGETQYF. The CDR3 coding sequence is TGCGCCAGCAGCTTGGCCGGGGCTCGAGGGGAGACCCAGTACTTC.

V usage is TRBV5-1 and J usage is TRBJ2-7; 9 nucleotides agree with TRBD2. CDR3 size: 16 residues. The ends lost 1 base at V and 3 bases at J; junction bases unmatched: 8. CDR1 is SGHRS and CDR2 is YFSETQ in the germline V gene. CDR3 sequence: CASSLYAGLAYYEQYF. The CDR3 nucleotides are TGCGCCAGCAGCTTGTACGCAGGACTAGCGTACTACGAGCAGTACTTC.

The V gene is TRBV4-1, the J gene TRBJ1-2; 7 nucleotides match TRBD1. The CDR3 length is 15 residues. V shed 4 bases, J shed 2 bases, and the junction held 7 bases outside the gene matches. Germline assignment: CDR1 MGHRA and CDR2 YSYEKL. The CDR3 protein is CASSPYSQGNYGYTF. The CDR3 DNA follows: TGCGCCAGCAGCCCTTACTCACAGGGGAACTATGGCTACACCTTC.

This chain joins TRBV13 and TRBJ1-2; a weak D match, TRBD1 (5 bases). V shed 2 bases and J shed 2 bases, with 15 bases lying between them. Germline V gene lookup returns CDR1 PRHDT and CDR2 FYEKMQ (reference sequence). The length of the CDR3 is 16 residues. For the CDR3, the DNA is TGTGCCAGCAGCTTATTAAGTACAGGTCGGAACTATGGCTACACCTTC. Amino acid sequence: CASSLLSTGRNYGYTF.

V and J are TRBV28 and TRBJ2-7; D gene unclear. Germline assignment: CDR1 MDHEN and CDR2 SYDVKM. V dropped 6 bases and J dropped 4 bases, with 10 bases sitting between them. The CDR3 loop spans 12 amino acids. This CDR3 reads CASSRVQYEQYF. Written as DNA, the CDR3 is TGTGCCAGCAGCCGAGTCCAGTACGAGCAGTACTTC. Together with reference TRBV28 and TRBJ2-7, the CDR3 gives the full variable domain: DVKVTQSSRYLVKRTGEKVFLECVQDMDHENMFWYRQDPGLGLRLIYFSYDVKMKEKGDIPEGYSVSREKKERFSLILESASTNQTSMYLCASSRVQYEQYFGPGTRLTVT.

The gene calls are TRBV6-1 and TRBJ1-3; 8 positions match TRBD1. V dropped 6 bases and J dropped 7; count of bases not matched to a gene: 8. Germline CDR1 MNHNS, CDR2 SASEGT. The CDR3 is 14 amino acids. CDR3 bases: TGTGCCAGCAGATCGACAGGGGCGGTGAACACCATATATTTT. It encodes CASRSTGAVNTIYF.

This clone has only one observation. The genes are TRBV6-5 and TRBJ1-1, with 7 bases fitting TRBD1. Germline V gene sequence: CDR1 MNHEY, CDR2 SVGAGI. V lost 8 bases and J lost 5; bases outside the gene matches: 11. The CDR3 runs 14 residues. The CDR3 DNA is TGTGCCAGCGGCGAAGGGGGCGAGGGAACTGAAGCTTTCTTT. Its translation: CASGEGGEGTEAFF.

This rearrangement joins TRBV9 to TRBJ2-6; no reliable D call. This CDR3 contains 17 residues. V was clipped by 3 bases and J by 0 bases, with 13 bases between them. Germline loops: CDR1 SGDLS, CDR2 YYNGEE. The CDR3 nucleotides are TGTGCCAGCAGCGCTTTCGGAAGAAACTCTGGGGCCAACGTCCTGACTTTC. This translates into CASSAFGRNSGANVLTF.

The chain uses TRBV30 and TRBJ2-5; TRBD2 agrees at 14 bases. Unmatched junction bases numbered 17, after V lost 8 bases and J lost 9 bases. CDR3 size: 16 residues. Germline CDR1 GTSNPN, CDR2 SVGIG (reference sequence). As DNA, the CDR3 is TGTGCCAGGAAAGGCGGGACTAGCGGGGGAGGGGAGGCCCAGTACTTC. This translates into CARKGGTSGGGEAQYF.

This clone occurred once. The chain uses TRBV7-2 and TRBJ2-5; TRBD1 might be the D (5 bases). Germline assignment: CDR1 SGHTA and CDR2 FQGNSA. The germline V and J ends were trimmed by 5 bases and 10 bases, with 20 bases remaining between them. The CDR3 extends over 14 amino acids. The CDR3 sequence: CASSPTPGVGDQYF. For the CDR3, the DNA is TGTGCCAGCAGCCCGACCCCCGGCGTAGGGGACCAGTACTTC.

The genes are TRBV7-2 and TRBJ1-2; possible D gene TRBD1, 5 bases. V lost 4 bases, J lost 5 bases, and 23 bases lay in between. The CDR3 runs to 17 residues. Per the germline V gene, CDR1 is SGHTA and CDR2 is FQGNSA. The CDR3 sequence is CASSSSPGPLKGYGYTF. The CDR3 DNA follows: TGTGCCAGCAGCTCTTCCCCGGGACCTTTAAAGGGGTATGGCTACACCTTC.

The CDR3 DNA reads TGTGCCAGCTTTGACGGGGGCAGCTTCGGCTATGGCTACACCTTC. As protein: CASFDGGSFGYGYTF. This chain links TRBV5-5 with TRBJ1-2; TRBD1 might be the D (6 bases). CDR1 is SGHKS, CDR2 YYEKEE, per germline (reference sequence). The CDR3 runs to 15 residues. Trimming removed 7 bases at V and 4 bases at J, with 20 bases between.

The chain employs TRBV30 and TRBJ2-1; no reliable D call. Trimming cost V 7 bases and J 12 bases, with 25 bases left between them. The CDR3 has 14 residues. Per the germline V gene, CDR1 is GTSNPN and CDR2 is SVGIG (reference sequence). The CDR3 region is CAYQLPVGPEGQFF. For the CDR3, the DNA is TGTGCCTACCAACTCCCGGTTGGCCCTGAAGGGCAGTTCTTC. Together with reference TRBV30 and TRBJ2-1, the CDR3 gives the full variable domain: SQTIHQWPATLVQPVGSPLSLECTVEGTSNPNLYWYRQAAGRGLQLLFYSVGIGQISSEVPQNLSASRPQDRQFILSSKKLLLSDSGFYLCAYQLPVGPEGQFFGPGTRLTVL.

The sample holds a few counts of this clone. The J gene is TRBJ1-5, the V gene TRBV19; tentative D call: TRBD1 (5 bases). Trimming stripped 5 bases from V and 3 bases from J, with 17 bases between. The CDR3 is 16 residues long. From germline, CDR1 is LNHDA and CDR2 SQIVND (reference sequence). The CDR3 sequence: CASSVGMGRPNQPQHF. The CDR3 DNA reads TGTGCCAGTAGTGTTGGAATGGGACGGCCCAATCAGCCCCAGCATTTT.

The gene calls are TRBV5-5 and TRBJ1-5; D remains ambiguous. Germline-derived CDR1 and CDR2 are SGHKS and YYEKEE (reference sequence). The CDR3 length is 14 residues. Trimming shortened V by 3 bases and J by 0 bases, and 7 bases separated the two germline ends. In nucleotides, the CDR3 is TGTGCCAGCAGCTCACAGTATAGCAATCAGCCCCAGCATTTT. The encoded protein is CASSSQYSNQPQHF.

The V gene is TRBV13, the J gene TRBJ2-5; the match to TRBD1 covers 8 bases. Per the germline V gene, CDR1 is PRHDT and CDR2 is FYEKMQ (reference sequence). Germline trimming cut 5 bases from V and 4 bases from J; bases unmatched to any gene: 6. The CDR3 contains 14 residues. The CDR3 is CASSTRTGRETQYF. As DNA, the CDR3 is TGTGCCAGCAGCACTAGGACAGGGAGAGAGACCCAGTACTTC.

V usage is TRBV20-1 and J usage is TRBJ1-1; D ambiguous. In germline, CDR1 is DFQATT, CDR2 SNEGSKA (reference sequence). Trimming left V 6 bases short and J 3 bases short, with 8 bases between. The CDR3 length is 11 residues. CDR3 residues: CSATLDTEAFF. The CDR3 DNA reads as TGCAGTGCCACGCTGGACACTGAAGCTTTCTTT.

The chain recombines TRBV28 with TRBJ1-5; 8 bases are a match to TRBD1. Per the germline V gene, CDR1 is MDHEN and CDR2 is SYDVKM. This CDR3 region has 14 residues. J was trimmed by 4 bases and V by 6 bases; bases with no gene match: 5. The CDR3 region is CASRQRQGNQPQHF. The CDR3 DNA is TGTGCCAGCAGGCAGAGACAGGGGAATCAGCCCCAGCATTTT.